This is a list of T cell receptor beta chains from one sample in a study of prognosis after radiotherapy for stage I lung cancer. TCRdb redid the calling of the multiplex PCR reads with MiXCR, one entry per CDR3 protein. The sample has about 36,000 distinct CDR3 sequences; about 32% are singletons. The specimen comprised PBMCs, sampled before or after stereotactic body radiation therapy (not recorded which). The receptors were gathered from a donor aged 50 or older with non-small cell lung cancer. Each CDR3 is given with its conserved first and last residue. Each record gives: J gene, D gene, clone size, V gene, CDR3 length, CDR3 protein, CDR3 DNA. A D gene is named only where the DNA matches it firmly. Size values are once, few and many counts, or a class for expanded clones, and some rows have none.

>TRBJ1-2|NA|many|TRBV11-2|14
CASSLDQTEMGYTF
TGTGCCAGCAGCTTAGATCAGACGGAGATGGGCTACACCTTC
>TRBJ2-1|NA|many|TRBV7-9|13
CASSANWVNEQFF
TGTGCCAGCAGCGCCAACTGGGTGAATGAGCAGTTCTTC
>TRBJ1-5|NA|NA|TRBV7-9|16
CASSLGSVQGVQPQHF
TGTGCCAGCAGCTTGGGTAGCGTCCAGGGTGTTCAGCCCCAGCATTTT
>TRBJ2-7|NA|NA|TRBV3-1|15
CASSQVEAGGYEQYF
TGTGCCAGCAGCCAAGTGGAAGCGGGTGGCTACGAGCAGTACTTC
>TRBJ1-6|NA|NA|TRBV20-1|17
CSAGERESGGGRAPLHF
TGCAGTGCTGGAGAAAGGGAGAGTGGGGGAGGGCGTGCACCCCTCCACTTT
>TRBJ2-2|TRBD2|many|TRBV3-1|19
CASSHWTSGGPRGTGELFF
TGTGCCAGCAGCCATTGGACTAGCGGGGGCCCGCGGGGCACCGGGGAGCTGTTTTTT
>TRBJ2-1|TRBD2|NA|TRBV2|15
CASSEFGLAGRQGFF
TGTGCCAGCAGTGAATTCGGACTAGCGGGACGTCAGGGGTTCTTC
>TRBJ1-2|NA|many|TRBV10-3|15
CAISESAGSIYGYTF
TGTGCCATCAGTGAGTCAGCAGGCTCCATCTATGGCTACACCTTC
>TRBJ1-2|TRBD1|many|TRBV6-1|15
CASSPRTGRGYGYTF
TGTGCCAGCAGTCCGCGGACAGGGCGGGGATATGGCTACACCTTC
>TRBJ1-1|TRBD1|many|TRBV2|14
CASSVPGQGVEAFF
TGTGCCAGCAGTGTCCCGGGACAGGGGGTTGAAGCTTTCTTT
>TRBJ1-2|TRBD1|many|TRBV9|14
CASSVGTGDYGYTF
TGTGCCAGCAGCGTAGGGACAGGGGACTATGGCTACACCTTC
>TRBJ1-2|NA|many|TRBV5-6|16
CASSLGQTLTNYGYTF
TGTGCCAGCAGCTTGGGGCAGACGCTTACTAACTATGGCTACACCTTC
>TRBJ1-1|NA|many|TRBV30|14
CAWRRRDLNTEAFF
TGTGCCTGGAGGCGACGGGATTTGAACACTGAAGCTTTCTTT
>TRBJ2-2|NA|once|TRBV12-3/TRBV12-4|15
CASSWRQVNTGELFF
TGTGCCAGCAGTTGGCGACAAGTTAACACCGGGGAGCTGTTTTTT
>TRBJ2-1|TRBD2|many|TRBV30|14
CAWPQRGAYNEQFF
TGTGCCTGGCCGCAGCGGGGGGCCTACAATGAGCAGTTCTTC
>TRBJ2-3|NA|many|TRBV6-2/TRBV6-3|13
CASSEWRRDTQYF
TGTGCCAGCAGTGAGTGGAGACGCGATACGCAGTATTTT
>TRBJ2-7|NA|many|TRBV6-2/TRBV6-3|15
CASSSLAIFSYEQYF
TGTGCCAGCAGTTCCCTAGCGATCTTCTCCTACGAGCAGTACTTC
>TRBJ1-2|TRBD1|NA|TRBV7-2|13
CASSLGQAAGYTF
TGTGCCAGCAGCCTGGGACAGGCGGCTGGCTACACCTTC
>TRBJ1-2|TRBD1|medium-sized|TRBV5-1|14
CASSFGGQGNGYTF
TGCGCCAGCAGCTTTGGGGGACAGGGGAATGGCTACACCTTC
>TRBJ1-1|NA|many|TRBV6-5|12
CASSSQNTEAFF
TGTGCCAGCAGTTCCCAGAACACTGAAGCTTTCTTT
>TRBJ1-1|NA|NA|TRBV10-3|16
CTISESGNRCNTEAFF
TGTACCATCAGTGAGTCAGGGAATCGGTGTAACACTGAAGCTTTCTTT
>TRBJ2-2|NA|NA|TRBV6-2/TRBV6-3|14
CVSSGQFNTVELFF
TGTGTCAGCAGCGGACAGTTTAACACCGTGGAGCTGTTTTTT
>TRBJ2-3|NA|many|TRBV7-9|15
CASSRGQSGTDTQYF
TGTGCCAGCAGCCGCGGACAGAGTGGAACAGATACGCAGTATTTT
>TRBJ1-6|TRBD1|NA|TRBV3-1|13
CASSQGQLSPLHF
TGCGCCAGCAGCCAGGGACAGCTGTCACCCCTCCACTTT
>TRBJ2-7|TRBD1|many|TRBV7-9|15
CASSSPPGTGYEQYF
TGTGCCAGCAGCTCGCCCCCCGGGACAGGATACGAGCAGTACTTC
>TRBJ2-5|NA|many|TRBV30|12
CAWSVQAETQYF
TGTGCCTGGAGTGTTCAGGCAGAGACCCAGTACTTC
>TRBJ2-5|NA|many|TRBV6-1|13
CASSEAMDPPQYF
TGTGCCAGCAGTGAAGCCATGGACCCACCCCAGTACTTC
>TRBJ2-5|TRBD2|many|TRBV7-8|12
CASSGLDKTQYF
TGTGCCAGCAGCGGACTAGACAAGACCCAGTACTTC
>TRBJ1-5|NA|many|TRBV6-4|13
CASSEHLRQPQHF
TGTGCCAGCAGTGAACACCTACGGCAGCCCCAGCATTTT
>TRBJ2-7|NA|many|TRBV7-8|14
CASSPSAAGDVQYF
TGTGCCAGCAGCCCGAGCGCCGCAGGGGATGTGCAGTACTTC
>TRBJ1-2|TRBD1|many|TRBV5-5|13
CASSVTGVGGYTF
TGTGCCAGCAGCGTGACAGGGGTAGGAGGCTACACCTTC
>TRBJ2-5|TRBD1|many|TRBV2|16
CASSENWGTGQETQYF
TGTGCCAGCAGTGAAAATTGGGGGACAGGGCAAGAGACCCAGTACTTC
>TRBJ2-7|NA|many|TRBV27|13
CASSSKRGYEQYF
TGTGCCAGCAGCTCTAAAAGGGGCTACGAGCAGTACTTC
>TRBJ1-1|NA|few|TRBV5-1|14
CASSSSGMNTEALF
TGCGCCAGCAGCTCCTCAGGGATGAACACTGAAGCTCTCTTT
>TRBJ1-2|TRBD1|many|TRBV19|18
CASSQTGRLYTDAYGYTF
TGTGCCAGTAGTCAGACAGGGCGACTTTATACCGACGCTTATGGCTACACCTTC
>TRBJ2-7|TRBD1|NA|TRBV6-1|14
CASSLWTGAYEQYF
TGTGCCAGCAGCCTATGGACAGGGGCCTACGAGCAGTACTTC
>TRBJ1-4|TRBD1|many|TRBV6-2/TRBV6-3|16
CASSYRRTGAGEKLFF
TGTGCCAGCAGTTACCGACGGACAGGGGCCGGTGAAAAACTGTTTTTT
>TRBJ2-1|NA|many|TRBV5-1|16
CACSLVTGSRGNEQFF
TGCGCCTGCAGCTTGGTTACCGGGTCGAGGGGCAATGAGCAGTTCTTC
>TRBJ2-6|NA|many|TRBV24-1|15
CATSDEASGANVLTF
TGTGCCACCAGTGATGAGGCCTCTGGGGCCAACGTCCTGACTTTC
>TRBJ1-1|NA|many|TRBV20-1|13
CSARDRLGTEAFF
TGCAGTGCTAGAGATCGATTGGGAACTGAAGCTTTCTTT
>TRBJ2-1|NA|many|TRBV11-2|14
CASSLRSSYNEQFF
TGTGCCAGCAGCTTGCGGAGCTCCTACAATGAGCAGTTCTTC
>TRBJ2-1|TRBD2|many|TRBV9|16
CASSVSPKLAPNEQFF
TGTGCCAGCAGCGTATCCCCTAAACTAGCGCCGAATGAGCAGTTCTTC
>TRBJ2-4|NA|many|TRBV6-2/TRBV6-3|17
CASSETGGLPAKNIQYF
TGTGCCAGCAGTGAAACCGGGGGACTGCCGGCCAAAAACATTCAGTACTTC
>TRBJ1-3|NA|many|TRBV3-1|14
CASSRGYSGNTIYF
TGTGCCAGCAGCCGCGGATACTCTGGAAACACCATATATTTT
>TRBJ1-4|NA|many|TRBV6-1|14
CASWNTQTNEKLFF
TGTGCCAGTTGGAACACCCAAACTAATGAAAAACTGTTTTTT
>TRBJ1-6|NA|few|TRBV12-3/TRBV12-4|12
CASSFGGGPPRF
TGTGCCAGCAGTTTTGGTGGGGGGCCCCCCCGCTTT
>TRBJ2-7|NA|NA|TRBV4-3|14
CASILPALGGEQYF
TGCGCCAGCATCCTCCCGGCTCTAGGGGGGGAGCAGTACTTC
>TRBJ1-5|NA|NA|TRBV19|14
CASRDTVDNQPQHF
TGTGCCAGTCGGGACACAGTGGACAATCAGCCCCAGCATTTT